The sequence of this TCR beta chain was determined in a study of blood T cell repertoires in COVID-19. The wider study: Samples came from the United States, Italy and Spain, spanning acute and convalescent COVID-19.

In the authors' workflow: Amplification of reference gene primers was used by the study to estimate nucleated cell counts. Assay: immunoSEQ multiplex PCR; the TCRdb copy retains only in-frame clones and omits some. V and J calls plus clone size are reproduced from that table; the DNA served to infer D and trimming. The sample gives 140,000 to 150,000 clones, around 80% of which show up once; less than 2% is in the top ten. The CDR3 contains 14 residues. CDR1 is WSHSY, CDR2 SAAADI, per germline. V was clipped by 6 bases and J by 3 bases, with 12 bases between them. This chain uses TRBV10-2 with TRBJ1-5, with D possibly TRBD1 on 5 matching bases. The sequencing sample was made of peripheral blood. The receptor's source is a woman between 55 and 75 years old with acute or convalescent COVID-19. The CDR3 protein is CASRGADANQPQHF. The DNA of the CDR3 is TGCGCCAGCAGAGGGGCAGATGCCAATCAGCCCCAGCATTTT.